What follows are 3 T cell receptor beta chains derived from one specimen sequenced in a study of T-cell memory formation after mild COVID-19. TCRdb recomputed calls from the 5' RACE reads with MiXCR, one row per CDR3 protein. In the table there are some 64,000 distinct CDR3 sequences, over 8.5% of which are singletons. Sequencing used PBMCs or a T cell subset sorted from them (not recorded which). The receptors here all came from a man younger than 35 who had mild COVID-19 (a few samples of this study predate the infection). Cell type and time point are not known.

The chain uses TRBV6-5 and TRBJ1-1, with unresolved D. Germline assignment: CDR1 MNHEY and CDR2 SVGAGI. The CDR3 has 13 amino acids. Trimming left V 6 bases short and J 5 bases short, with 13 bases between. CDR3 bases: TGTGCCAGCAGGGACCCGATCGGGACTGAAGCTTTCTTT. Its protein product is CASRDPIGTEAFF.

The sample holds a few counts of this clonotype. The V call is TRBV2, the J call TRBJ1-5; D possibly corresponds to TRBD1 (6 bases). Germline V gene data show CDR1 as SNHLY and CDR2 as FYNNEI. Trimming removed 5 bases at V and 6 bases at J, with 11 bases between. The CDR3 extends over 13 amino acids. The CDR3 loop reads CASSRTASQPQHF. CDR3 in DNA: TGTGCCAGCAGTAGGACAGCCTCTCAGCCCCAGCATTTT.

This rearrangement joins TRBV20-1 to TRBJ2-4; D is uncertain. Trimming pared 6 bases from V and 6 bases from J, leaving 12 bases between. The CDR3 is 12 amino acids. Germline lookup yields CDR1 DFQATT and CDR2 SNEGSKA (reference sequence). The CDR3 DNA reads as TGCAGTGCACATCGAGACCGAAACATTCAGTACTTC. It specifies CSAHRDRNIQYF.